The source of this T cell receptor (beta chain) is a study of blood T cell repertoires in COVID-19 (dated by TCRdb to the early 2020s). Context from the whole study: The collaborator samples originated in the United States, Italy and Spain and spanned the acute and convalescent phases of COVID-19. The prospective study material was composed of cDNA or gDNA derived from T cells, B-cell-depleted T cells, or PBMCs. The dataset comprised deeply sampled blood TCRbeta repertoires from subjects exposed to, actively infected with, or recovered from COVID-19. The repertoires were released in a freely available public database intended as a resource for research on the immune response to SARS-CoV-2. Samples came from the ongoing ImmuneRACE study (first 160 participants) plus 1,254 subjects from 6 global collaborators. A de-identified subject ID, COVID-19 status, age in years and sex were almost always included in the sample metadata. Where available, HLA class I and class II types were taken from metadata supplied by the sample provider and were not determined by assay-based typing. The paper's findings and limits, for the study overall: Clinical and demographic metadata were provided uncurated, with the amount varying by source and participant.

At one collaborating source in Seattle, patients were enrolled during active infection and were followed longitudinally through the course of disease. Collaborating institutions collected whole blood in K2EDTA tubes following their own protocols. For TCRbeta analysis, collaborators shipped samples in one of three forms: frozen whole blood, isolated PBMCs, or DNA extracted from either of those sample types. Cut back by 7 bases and 6 bases, the V and J ends lie 11 bases apart. From the cysteine through the phenylalanine, the CDR3 covers 12 amino acids. The kept DNA is CDR3 alone, 36 bases in frame from the first base. The immunoSEQ Assay, a bias-controlled multiplex PCR, was used to amplify TCRbeta CDR3 regions from genomic DNA. The original pipeline was this. Within the assay, amplification of reference gene primers was used to estimate how many nucleated cells each sample contained. Sequence reads were collapsed and filtered to measure the absolute abundance of every unique TCRbeta CDR3 rearrangement. For each sample, productive Simpson clonality was calculated as the square root of Simpson's diversity index across productive rearrangements. Imported from immuneACCESS, the table was reduced by TCRdb to in-frame sequences with V and J called. These copies leave out some clones; in studies compared against another copy, an unresolved V gene accounts for under half, and the cause of the remainder is not known. That table is the source of V, J and clone size, and D and trimming were worked out from the DNA. In all, the sample holds approximately 200,000 clones, and about 81% of those were seen once. 12% of the sample is taken by the ten largest.

Details on this clone: This receptor's antigen is unknown. Per-base quality was not reported, and no clone a single base away is much larger than it.

The sequencing input was peripheral blood. Recombination joined TRBV12-3 or TRBV12-4 with TRBJ2-3; tentative D gene TRBD1, with 5 bases matching. The TCR originated in a woman aged 80 or over with COVID-19, enrolled during active disease. The DNA reads TGTGCCAGCAAGGGGAATCAGGATACGCAGTATTTT. Its protein is CASKGNQDTQYF.